Detailed here is one T cell receptor (beta chain). This sample was included in a study of blood T cell repertoires in COVID-19. The CDR3 length is 13 residues. V was pared by 2 bases and J by 5 bases, with 7 bases between. Germline V gives CDR1 MNHEY, CDR2 SMNVEV (reference sequence). The data were produced by immunoSEQ multiplex PCR, yet TCRdb's version contains in-frame clones alone and is incomplete. The table has 100,000 to 150,000 clones, 82% seen once; the top ten hold about 4.5%. The sequence came from a woman in her 70s with acute or convalescent COVID-19. The sequenced sample was peripheral blood. V and J are TRBV27 and TRBJ1-5; D uncertain. The CDR3 is CASSLQKYQPQHF. For the CDR3, the DNA is TGTGCCAGCAGTTTACAGAAATATCAGCCCCAGCATTTT.